This TCR beta chain was observed in a study of regulatory T cells in long-lasting Graves disease. Study at large: Freshly diagnosed Graves' patients had used antithyroid drugs for under 3 months.

CDR1 and CDR2 from the germline V gene are DFQATT and SNEGSKA (reference sequence). After removal of 5 bases from V and 4 bases from J, the junction contained 5 bases not matched to a gene. There are 15 residues in the CDR3. Library construction for TCR beta used iRepertoire HTBI primers and Arm-PCR of CDR3 regions. Using its own MiXCR run on the multiplex PCR reads, TCRdb lists one record per CDR3 protein. The table records some 330,000 distinct CDR3 sequences, roughly 10% of them present only once. This clonotype was detected ten times or more. Antigen unknown. General observations from the study: There were preferences for TRBV28, TRBJ1-2 and TRBJ2-5 in persistent disease.

Time point reported: newly diagnosed GD, antithyroid drugs for less than 3 months. TCR sequences were obtained from RNA taken from PBMCs. This sample was shared with a second study, whose subject was T cells in Graves' hyperthyroidism and ophthalmopathy. That work contributes: TCR CDR3 underwent first-round RT-PCR with the HTBI primer set.

The sequence derives from a young woman with Graves disease. The input for sequencing was peripheral blood mononuclear cells (PBMCs), taken at new diagnosis, from a patient treated with antithyroid drugs. The chain recombines TRBV20-1 with TRBJ2-1; 13 positions match TRBD2. The CDR3 nucleotides are TGCAGTGCTCCTCCGGGACTAGCGGGATACAATGAGCAGTTCTTC. The encoded protein is CSAPPGLAGYNEQFF.